Below are 27 T cell receptor beta chains sequenced from a single sample in a study of T cell repertoires in cytomegalovirus infection. MiXCR, applied by TCRdb to the reads, yields one record per CDR3 protein. Of about 260,000 distinct CDR3 sequences listed, roughly 15% are singletons. Input material: PBMCs. The receptors were sampled from a human donor in good health (CMV status not recorded). Some clones in this sample may be carry-over from other donors' samples.

The table lists this clonotype with many counts. The chain is built from TRBV20-1 and TRBJ2-5; D unclear. Germline loops: CDR1 DFQATT, CDR2 SNEGSKA (reference sequence). CDR3 length equals 11 residues. Trimming stripped 3 bases from V and 2 bases from J, with 4 bases between. The DNA of the CDR3 is TGCAGTGCTAGGACACAAGAGACCCAGTACTTC. Translating it yields CSARTQETQYF.

The chain links TRBV20-1 to TRBJ2-3; no definite D call. Trimming took off 1 base at V and 2 bases at J, with 7 bases between the two ends. The length of the CDR3 is 13 residues. The V gene's germline CDR1 is DFQATT and CDR2 SNEGSKA (reference sequence). The DNA of the CDR3 is TGCAGTGCTAGAGGGGGATTCACAGATACGCAGTATTTT. Its translation is CSARGGFTDTQYF.

This chain joins TRBV20-1 and TRBJ2-3; 8 bases are shared with TRBD2. V was clipped by 4 bases and J by 4 bases; unmatched bases: 7. Germline loops: CDR1 DFQATT, CDR2 SNEGSKA (reference sequence). This CDR3 is 14 amino acids long. The chain's CDR3 is CSATGGRGPDTQYF. The CDR3 nucleotides read TGCAGTGCTACGGGAGGGCGGGGCCCAGATACGCAGTATTTT.

This clonotype was picked up a small number of times. CDR3 sequence (DNA): TGCAGTGCTAGAAGAGGGGGTGGGGACACTGAAGCTTTCTTT. It specifies CSARRGGGDTEAFF. The chain links TRBV20-1 to TRBJ1-1; TRBD1 might be the D (6 bases). The length of the CDR3 is 14 residues. The V and J ends lost 2 bases and 3 bases respectively, with 13 bases between them. The V gene's germline CDR1 is DFQATT and CDR2 SNEGSKA (reference sequence).

This clonotype was seen a few times. This sequence joins TRBV7-9 and TRBJ1-2, with D unresolved. Trimming took 6 bases from V and 12 from J, leaving 23 bases between them. Germline loops: CDR1 SEHNR, CDR2 FQNEAQ (reference sequence). This CDR3 is 14 amino acids long. CDR3 nucleotide sequence: TGTGCCAGCAGGTTCAGTACGCCCACCGATCTACACACCTTC. Translating it yields CASRFSTPTDLHTF.

Note on this clonotype: A read error may be the cause here, since a much bigger clone is one base away. The genes are TRBV6-5 and TRBJ2-1; 8 bases agree with TRBD1. CDR3 length equals 17 residues. Germline lookup yields CDR1 MNHEY and CDR2 SVGAGI. In nucleotides, the CDR3 is TGTGCCAGCAGTTACTCGGGGGAGGACAGGGCCTACAAAGAGCAGTTCTTC. This sequence encodes CASSYSGEDRAYKEQFF.

The CDR3 here is CASSSSTGVGMNTEAFF. The CDR3, as DNA: TGTGCCAGCAGTTCGAGTACAGGGGTGGGGATGAACACTGAAGCTTTCTTT. V is TRBV27 and J is TRBJ1-1; 7 bases are a match to TRBD1. Trimming at V came to 4 bases and at J to 0 bases, leaving 11 bases not matched to a gene. Germline assignment: CDR1 MNHEY and CDR2 SMNVEV (reference sequence). CDR3 length: 17 amino acids.

The sample holds many counts of this clonotype. V gene TRBV12-3 or TRBV12-4 combines with J gene TRBJ1-1, with D tentatively TRBD1 (5 bases). The germline V and J ends were trimmed by 3 bases and 5 bases, with 7 bases remaining between them. This CDR3 is 12 amino acids long. The CDR3: CASSLGRTEAFF. CDR3 bases: TGTGCCAGCAGTTTGGGACGGACTGAAGCTTTCTTT.

This clonotype was counted many times. This chain uses TRBV7-6 with TRBJ2-7; D remains ambiguous. V was shortened by 1 base and J by 2 bases, with 6 bases between the two germline ends. CDR3 length: 13 amino acids. CDR1 and CDR2 (germline): SGHVS, FNYEAQ. The DNA for the CDR3 is TGTGCCAGCAGCTTAGGCAGACCCTACGAGCAGTACTTC. Its protein product is CASSLGRPYEQYF.

This chain uses TRBV10-3 with TRBJ1-3; 7 nucleotides agree with TRBD1. CDR1 is ENHRY and CDR2 is SYGVKD in the germline V gene. The CDR3 has 14 amino acids. With V trimmed by 8 bases and J by 0 bases, 4 bases remained unmatched. CDR3 sequence reads: CAIGRDSSGNTIYF. The CDR3 coding sequence is TGTGCCATCGGGCGGGACAGCTCTGGAAACACCATATATTTT.

The rearrangement links TRBV10-3 to TRBJ1-5, with TRBD1 matching 8 bases. This CDR3 is built from 14 residues. The germline CDR1 and CDR2 sequences are ENHRY and SYGVKD. V was clipped by 4 bases and J by 5 bases; unmatched bases: 4. CDR3: CAISAQGVDQPQHF. The CDR3 coding sequence is TGTGCCATCAGTGCACAGGGGGTGGATCAGCCCCAGCATTTT.

Turning to this clonotype: Just one base apart from a much larger clone, this may be a read error. The V gene is TRBV28, the J gene TRBJ2-3, with a tentative D call TRBD1 (5 bases). V lost 4 bases and J 3 bases, leaving 23 bases between the germline ends. Germline-derived CDR1 and CDR2 are MDHEN and SYDVKM. This CDR3 contains 18 residues. DNA of the CDR3: TGTGCCAGCAGTTCCCCCCACCAGGCTAACAGGAGAACAGATACGCAGTATTTT. Its translation: CASSSPHQANRRTDTQYF.

The table lists this clonotype with many counts. The V and J genes are TRBV7-3 and TRBJ1-4; D may be TRBD1 (5 bases). CDR1 is SGHTA and CDR2 is FQGTGA in the germline V gene. V lost 4 bases, J lost 7 bases, and 19 bases lay in between. The CDR3 has 16 amino acids. The CDR3 DNA is TGTGCCAGCAGCTACTTCGGACGTGGGGCACTTGAAAAACTGTTTTTT. Amino acids: CASSYFGRGALEKLFF.

This chain connects TRBV9 to TRBJ2-6; 10 nucleotides match TRBD2. V was pared by 2 bases and J by 4 bases, with 9 bases of the junction left unmatched. From germline, CDR1 is SGDLS and CDR2 YYNGEE. The CDR3 consists of 18 residues. The CDR3 region is CASSVGLAGALGANVLTF. The CDR3, as DNA: TGTGCCAGCAGCGTGGGGCTAGCGGGAGCGTTAGGGGCCAACGTCCTGACTTTC. Full variable domain (rest looked up from reference TRBV9 and TRBJ2-6): DSGVTQTPKHLITATGQRVTLRCSPRSGDLSVYWYQQSLDQGLQFLIQYYNGEERAKGNILERFSAQQFPDLHSELNLSSLELGDSALYFCASSVGLAGALGANVLTFGAGSRLTVL.

This clonotype was detected many times. This sequence joins TRBV7-2 and TRBJ1-4; D call uncertain. Germline V gene sequence: CDR1 SGHTA, CDR2 FQGNSA. V was trimmed by 5 bases and J by 11 bases, leaving 18 bases between them. This CDR3 has 14 residues. The CDR3: CASSLYGGAEKLFF. DNA for the CDR3: TGTGCCAGCAGCCTCTATGGAGGTGCCGAGAAACTGTTTTTT.

This clonotype was detected a few times. This chain joins TRBV7-3 and TRBJ2-5; the D call may be TRBD1 or TRBD2 (5 bases each). Germline V CDR1 and CDR2: SGHTA, FQGTGA. Trimming took off 5 bases at V and 7 bases at J, with 17 bases between the two ends. This CDR3 spans 14 amino acids. The CDR3 DNA follows: TGTGCCAGCAGCCCGGGGCCTGGGGCGGGGACCCAGTACTTC. Protein product: CASSPGPGAGTQYF. Full variable domain (remainder filled in from reference TRBV7-3 and TRBJ2-5): GAGVSQTPSNKVTEKGKYVELRCDPISGHTALYWYRQSLGQGPEFLIYFQGTGAADDSGLPNDRFFAVRPEGSVSTLKIQRTERGDSAVYLCASSPGPGAGTQYFGPGTRLLVL.

The sample holds a few counts of this clonotype. This rearrangement joins TRBV29-1 to TRBJ1-6, with TRBD1 as a possible D gene (5 bases). Germline V CDR1 and CDR2: SQVTM, ANQGSEA. The V and J ends lost 4 bases and 9 bases respectively, with 13 bases between them. The length of the CDR3 is 13 residues. The CDR3 loop reads CSVAGQGGSPLHF. CDR3 bases: TGCAGCGTTGCCGGGCAGGGCGGTTCACCCCTCCACTTT. Full variable domain (remainder filled in from reference TRBV29-1 and TRBJ1-6): SAVISQKPSRDICQRGTSLTIQCQVDSQVTMMFWYRQQPGQSLTLIATANQGSEATYESGFVIDKFPISRPNLTFSTLTVSNMSPEDSSIYLCSVAGQGGSPLHFGNGTRLTVT.

This rearrangement joins TRBV14 to TRBJ1-3; TRBD1 matches 7 bases. Germline-derived CDR1 and CDR2 are SGHDN and FVKESK. The length of the CDR3 is 14 residues. V dropped 4 bases and J dropped 8; count of bases not matched to a gene: 8. CDR3 in amino acids: CASSRVGQRYTIYF. In DNA, the CDR3 is TGTGCCAGCAGCCGCGTGGGACAGCGATACACCATATATTTT. Drawing the rest from reference TRBV14 and TRBJ1-3, the complete variable domain is EAGVTQFPSHSVIEKGQTVTLRCDPISGHDNLYWYRRVMGKEIKFLLHFVKESKQDESGMPNNRFLAERTGGTYSTLKVQPAELEDSGVYFCASSRVGQRYTIYFGEGSWLTVV.

The chain employs TRBV4-1 and TRBJ2-7; D is ambiguous. The ends were cut back, 0 bases at V and 0 bases at J, with 9 bases in the middle. CDR3 length: 15 amino acids. The germline CDR1 and CDR2 sequences are MGHRA and YSYEKL. The CDR3 reads CASSQEWASSYEQYF. The CDR3 DNA sequence: TGCGCCAGCAGCCAAGAGTGGGCTAGCTCCTACGAGCAGTACTTC.

V usage is TRBV7-6 and J usage is TRBJ1-1, with TRBD1 as a possible D gene (6 bases). Germline lookup yields CDR1 SGHVS and CDR2 FNYEAQ. This CDR3 contains 14 residues. V lost 5 bases and J lost 5, with 15 bases in between. CDR3 in amino acids: CASSVRTADTEAFF. The DNA of the CDR3 is TGTGCCAGCAGCGTCCGGACAGCCGATACTGAAGCTTTCTTT.

This clonotype has only a few counts. The chain uses TRBV9 and TRBJ1-1; D gene ambiguous. The V gene lost 4 bases and the J gene lost 1 base, with 11 bases spanning the gap. There are 14 residues in the CDR3. Germline V gene lookup returns CDR1 SGDLS and CDR2 YYNGEE. Here the CDR3 reads CASSIGPRNTEAFF. CDR3 DNA sequence: TGTGCCAGCAGCATAGGACCCAGGAACACTGAAGCTTTCTTT.

This clonotype was observed a handful of times. The CDR3 region is CASSWSTGGTEAFF. The CDR3 coding sequence is TGTGCCAGCAGCTGGTCTACAGGGGGCACTGAAGCTTTCTTT. The chain combines TRBV11-3 with TRBJ1-1; 8 bases agree with TRBD1. The germline V gene has CDR1 SGHNT and CDR2 YENEEA. J gave up 4 bases and V 4 bases, and 5 bases lay outside the gene matches. CDR3 length: 14 amino acids.

This clonotype was seen ten or more times. The chain uses TRBV7-9 and TRBJ1-2; 8 nucleotides align to TRBD1. The ends lost 0 bases at V and 8 bases at J; junction bases unmatched: 8. The CDR3 runs 15 residues. Germline V gene data show CDR1 as SEHNR and CDR2 as FQNEAQ (reference sequence). In DNA form, the CDR3 reads TGTGCCAGCAGCTTAGCGGCGTCAGGGGGCGAAGGCTACACCTTC. This sequence encodes CASSLAASGGEGYTF. The complete variable domain, with remaining parts taken from reference TRBV7-9 and TRBJ1-2, reads DTGVSQNPRHKITKRGQNVTFRCDPISEHNRLYWYRQTLGQGPEFLTYFQNEAQLEKSRLLSDRFSAERPKGSFSTLEIQRTEQGDSAMYLCASSLAASGGEGYTFGSGTRLTVV.

This clonotype was recorded once. The CDR3, as DNA: TGCGCCAGCAGCCAAGGCCCCCGGGACAGGGAGACTGAAGCTTTCTTT. Translating it yields CASSQGPRDRETEAFF. The rearrangement links TRBV4-1 to TRBJ1-1; 9 nucleotides match TRBD1. The trim removed 1 base at V and 5 bases at J, leaving 8 bases unmatched. CDR1 and CDR2 from the germline V gene are MGHRA and YSYEKL. CDR3 length: 16 residues.

With regard to this clonotype: The junction departs from germline at one end; a sequencing error may be responsible. The J gene is TRBJ2-2, the V gene TRBV6-8; tentative D call: TRBD1 (6 bases). Per the germline V gene, CDR1 is MNHGY and CDR2 is SAAAGT. The length of the CDR3 is 15 residues. CDR3 DNA sequence: TGTGCCAGTACCAACCAGGGGATGATCACCGGGGTGCTGTTTTTT. Translated, it gives CASTNQGMITGVLFF.

This clonotype was recorded at least ten times. The chain employs TRBV20-1 and TRBJ1-1; D is perhaps TRBD1 (5 bases). The V gene lost 1 base and the J gene lost 3 bases, with 9 bases spanning the gap. Germline CDR1 reads DFQATT; CDR2 reads SNEGSKA (reference sequence). CDR3 size: 13 residues. CDR3 sequence reads: CSARGRGDTEAFF. The CDR3 nucleotides are TGCAGTGCTAGAGGGAGAGGGGACACTGAAGCTTTCTTT.

This clonotype was detected ten times or more. The chain joins TRBV5-4 to TRBJ2-5; tentatively, D is TRBD2 (6 bases). The V gene's germline CDR1 is SGHNT and CDR2 YYREEE (reference sequence). The CDR3 runs to 12 residues. V was clipped by 5 bases and J by 5 bases, with 10 bases between them. CDR3 protein: CASSSGEETQYF. The CDR3 region has the DNA TGTGCCAGCAGTTCGGGAGAGGAGACCCAGTACTTC.